These 17 T cell receptor beta chains share one sample of origin, sequenced in a study of T cell repertoires in cytomegalovirus infection (dated by TCRdb to about 2019). TCRdb names Illumina HiSeq 1500 as the instrument used. TCRdb redid the processing of the public reads, applying fastp at Q25 and MiXCR, and retained in-frame beta chains. All rows with the same CDR3 protein become a single entry with the most common DNA and genes. The sample table contains 650,000 to 850,000 distinct CDR3 sequences; only one count was recorded for 25% to 35% of them. The ten largest account for around 13% of the sample. These TCRs' antigens remain unknown. Sample treatment or condition, as interpreted from the label and publication: in vitro stimulation with specific CMV peptide epitopes to enrich CMV-specific T cells. This specimen was cultured CD8+ T cells from PBMCs, taken from culture after CMV antigen stimulation. These receptors originate from a human donor in good health (CMV status not recorded). Some clones in this sample may be carry-over from other donors' samples.

The chain uses TRBV7-8 and TRBJ1-5; D uncertain. Trimming left V 6 bases short and J 0 bases short, with 12 bases between. Germline CDR1 is SGHVS and CDR2 is FQNEAQ. The CDR3 loop spans 15 amino acids. The DNA for the CDR3 is TGTGCCAGCAGATTGACGACGGCTAGCAATCAGCCCCAGCATTTT. Protein sequence: CASRLTTASNQPQHF.

This clonotype was observed a few times. The rearrangement links TRBV6-2 or TRBV6-3 to TRBJ2-1; 9 nucleotides agree with TRBD1. Per the germline V gene, CDR1 is MNHEY and CDR2 is SVGEGT. This CDR3 spans 15 amino acids. Trimming removed 7 bases from V and 3 bases from J; junction bases left unmatched: 7. As DNA, the CDR3 is TGTGCCAGCACCAGGTCGGGACAGGGCTACAATGAGCAGTTCTTC. Its protein is CASTRSGQGYNEQFF.

This clonotype was recorded at least ten times. The rearrangement joins TRBV7-2 to TRBJ1-2, with 10 bases lining up with TRBD1. Trimming cost V 1 base and J 8 bases; bases outside gene matches: 10. CDR3 length: 16 amino acids. Germline V gene sequence: CDR1 SGHTA, CDR2 FQGNSA. CDR3 sequence (DNA): TGTGCCAGCAGCTTAGAAGAAACCGGGACAGGGGTAGGCTACACCTTC. Encoded protein: CASSLEETGTGVGYTF.

There are a few counts of this clonotype. The rearrangement links TRBV20-1 to TRBJ2-7, with D perhaps matching TRBD2 (6 bases). CDR1 DFQATT and CDR2 SNEGSKA come from the germline V gene (reference sequence). The CDR3 is made up of 13 amino acids. The V end lost 3 bases, the J end lost 3 bases, and 12 bases lay between the germline ends. The CDR3 bases are TGCAGTGCTAGGGATCTAGCGATCTACGAGCAGTACTTC. This gives the protein CSARDLAIYEQYF.

This clonotype has a handful of counts. The chain combines TRBV7-4 with TRBJ2-3; the D gene is possibly TRBD2 (7 bases). The CDR3 is 14 residues long. Germline V gives CDR1 SGHVT, CDR2 SQSDAQ. Trimming removed 5 bases from V and 6 bases from J, with 15 bases in between. The CDR3 protein is CASSRPGGLDTQYF. The CDR3 DNA is TGTGCCAGCAGCCGTCCCGGGGGGCTCGATACGCAGTATTTT.

This clonotype has at least ten counts. The rearrangement uses TRBV7-2 and TRBJ2-4; D is unclear. The CDR3 totals 14 residues. Trimming took 2 bases from V and 6 from J, leaving 11 bases between them. Per germline, CDR1 SGHTA and CDR2 FQGNSA. The CDR3 nucleotides read TGTGCCAGCAGCTTATCTCGGACCCCAAACATTCAGTACTTC. This translates into CASSLSRTPNIQYF.

This chain connects TRBV5-1 to TRBJ2-3; D is possibly TRBD1 (7 bases). Between the trimmed V and J ends, which lost 4 bases and 0 bases, there was a span of 12 bases. The CDR3 extends over 15 amino acids. The V gene's germline CDR1 is SGHRS and CDR2 YFSETQ. CDR3: CASSVQGGSTDTQYF. The DNA of the CDR3 is TGCGCCAGCAGCGTGCAGGGGGGTAGCACAGATACGCAGTATTTT.

The chain is built from TRBV10-3 and TRBJ2-1; 9 nucleotides agree with TRBD1. V gave up 1 base and J gave up 3 bases; unmatched junction bases: 4. The germline CDR1 and CDR2 sequences are ENHRY and SYGVKD. CDR3 size: 16 residues. The chain's CDR3 is CAISEFGTGSYNEQFF. The CDR3 coding sequence is TGTGCCATCAGTGAGTTCGGGACAGGGAGCTACAATGAGCAGTTCTTC.

This clonotype has only a few counts. The chain has TRBV5-1 and TRBJ2-7; tentatively, D is TRBD2 (5 bases). CDR3 length equals 18 residues. V gave up 0 bases and J gave up 1 base, with 20 bases separating them. CDR1 is SGHRS and CDR2 is YFSETQ in the germline V gene. CDR3 in amino acids: CASSLAERGLETSYEQYF. The CDR3 DNA reads TGCGCCAGCAGCTTGGCCGAGAGAGGACTGGAAACTTCCTACGAGCAGTACTTC.

This rearrangement joins TRBV6-2 or TRBV6-3 to TRBJ2-1; D possibly corresponds to TRBD2 (6 bases). The germline V gene has CDR1 MNHEY and CDR2 SVGEGT. V lost 5 bases and J lost 8, with 16 bases in between. CDR3 length: 14 amino acids. This CDR3 is CASSPGTAFDEQFF. The CDR3 DNA sequence: TGTGCCAGCAGTCCCGGGACTGCGTTTGATGAGCAGTTCTTC.

The rearrangement uses TRBV24-1 and TRBJ2-3, with TRBD1 matching over 8 bases. V gave up 2 bases and J gave up 3 bases; unmatched junction bases: 3. Germline lookup yields CDR1 KGHDR and CDR2 SFDVKD. This CDR3 has 15 residues. CDR3 amino acids: CATSDSGGWTDTQYF. The CDR3 nucleotides are TGTGCCACCAGTGATTCAGGGGGCTGGACAGATACGCAGTATTTT.

The chain recombines TRBV7-6 with TRBJ2-1; D not certain. V was pared by 5 bases and J by 6 bases, with 8 bases between. Germline V gives CDR1 SGHVS, CDR2 FNYEAQ. The length of the CDR3 is 12 residues. The CDR3: CASSLNSNEQFF. In DNA form, the CDR3 reads TGTGCCAGCAGCCTAAATTCCAATGAGCAGTTCTTC.

This chain uses TRBV18 with TRBJ2-7; 7 bases match TRBD2. Losses at the gene ends were 4 bases for V and 1 base for J; bases not matched to a gene: 7. CDR1 and CDR2 from the germline V gene are KGHSH and LQKENI. The CDR3 is made up of 15 amino acids. The CDR3 loop is CASSRLADLSYEQYV. DNA for the CDR3: TGTGCCAGCTCACGCCTAGCGGACTTGTCCTACGAGCAGTACGTC.

This clonotype was recorded many times. DNA for the CDR3: TGTGCCAGCAGCCCCCGGGGGGGAACGTACAATGAGCAGTTCTTC. This sequence encodes CASSPRGGTYNEQFF. This chain joins TRBV6-2 or TRBV6-3 and TRBJ2-1, with 8 bases lining up with TRBD2. The CDR3 length is 15 residues. Germline-derived CDR1 and CDR2 are MNHEY and SVGEGT. The trim removed 6 bases at V and 4 bases at J, leaving 8 bases unmatched.

In this sample, this clonotype turned up many times. The chain recombines TRBV7-6 with TRBJ1-4, with D uncertain. Germline loops: CDR1 SGHVS, CDR2 FNYEAQ. Between the trimmed V and J ends, which lost 0 bases and 5 bases, there was a span of 16 bases. This CDR3 has 17 residues. The DNA for the CDR3 is TGTGCCAGCAGCTTAGCTGGGTCCGGGAAGAAGAATGAAAAACTGTTTTTT. This sequence encodes CASSLAGSGKKNEKLFF.

Only a few counts were recorded for this clonotype. V is TRBV14 and J is TRBJ1-1; D is undetermined. The V gene's germline CDR1 is SGHDN and CDR2 FVKESK. This CDR3 comprises 17 residues. The ends were cut back, 0 bases at V and 3 bases at J, with 17 bases in the middle. The CDR3 reads CASSQEGSLKAHTEAFF. CDR3 sequence (DNA): TGTGCCAGCAGCCAAGAAGGGTCGCTGAAGGCTCACACTGAAGCTTTCTTT.

The chain uses TRBV5-1 and TRBJ1-1; no clear D. Germline CDR1 reads SGHRS; CDR2 reads YFSETQ. The V end lost 0 bases, the J end lost 5 bases, and 14 bases lay between the germline ends. CDR3 length: 15 amino acids. The CDR3 nucleotides read TGCGCCAGCAGCTTGGTCCCTGGAGGTGGGACTGAAGCTTTCTTT. It is translated as CASSLVPGGGTEAFF.